This note documents a single TCR beta chain sequence. The data were taken from a study of OX40 agonist ivuxolimab in advanced cancers. CDR1 is SNHLY and CDR2 is FYNNEI in the germline V gene. The CDR3 consists of 15 residues. V was pared by 3 bases and J by 0 bases, with 8 bases between. Only in-frame clones appear in the TCRdb table, and some are missing; sequencing was by immunoSEQ multiplex PCR. The table has 45,000 to 65,000 clones, more than 80% seen once. The V and J genes are TRBV2 and TRBJ2-2; D unresolved. The sequenced sample was CD4+ or CD8+ T cells sorted from blood, obtained in a trial of the OX40 agonist ivuxolimab. The receptor was derived from an adult with an advanced solid tumor such as melanoma, head and neck, liver or kidney cancer. The CDR3 spells CASSDGSSNTGELFF. CDR3 DNA sequence: TGTGCCAGCAGTGACGGCAGCTCGAACACCGGGGAGCTGTTTTTT.